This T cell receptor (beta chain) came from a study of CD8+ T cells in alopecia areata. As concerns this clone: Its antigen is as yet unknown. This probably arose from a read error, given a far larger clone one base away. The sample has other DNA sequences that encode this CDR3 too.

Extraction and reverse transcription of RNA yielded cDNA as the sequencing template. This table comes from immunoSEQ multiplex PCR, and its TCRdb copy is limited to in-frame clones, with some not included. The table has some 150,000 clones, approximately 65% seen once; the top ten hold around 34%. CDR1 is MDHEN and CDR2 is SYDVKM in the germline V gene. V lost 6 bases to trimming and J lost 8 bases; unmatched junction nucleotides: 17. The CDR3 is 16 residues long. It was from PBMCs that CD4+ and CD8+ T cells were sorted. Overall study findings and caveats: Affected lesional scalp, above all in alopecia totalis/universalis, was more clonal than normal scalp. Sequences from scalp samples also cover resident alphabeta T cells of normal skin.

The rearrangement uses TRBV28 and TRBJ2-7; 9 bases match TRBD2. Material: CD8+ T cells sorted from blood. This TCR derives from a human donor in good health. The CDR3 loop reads CASSSSDSSGRRQQYF. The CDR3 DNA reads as TGTGCCAGCAGCTCGTCCGATAGTAGCGGGAGAAGACAGCAGTACTTC.